Following are 14 T cell receptor beta chains from one sample sequenced in a study of T cell responses to AZD1222 COVID-19 vaccine. Repertoires were generated with immunoSEQ multiplex PCR, while TCRdb's copy carries only in-frame clones and drops some. The sample contains approximately 140,000 clones, 91% of which appear only once. The sequenced sample was peripheral blood, obtained on day 0 of AZD1222 vaccination. Receptors were obtained from an adult in good health.

This chain connects TRBV3-1 (or the pseudogene TRBV3-2) to TRBJ1-1, with 7 bases aligning to TRBD1. Unmatched junction bases numbered 6, after V lost 4 bases and J lost 10 bases. The CDR3 is 12 residues long. CDR1 and CDR2 from the germline V gene are LGHDT and YNNKEL (reference sequence). Here the CDR3 reads CASSPRQGRAFF. The CDR3 DNA reads as TGTGCCAGCAGCCCTCGACAGGGTCGAGCTTTCTTT.

A word on this clone: A read error may account for a junction end that differs from germline. The rearrangement joins TRBV19 to TRBJ2-1; 8 bases agree with TRBD2. The CDR3 extends over 12 amino acids. From germline, CDR1 is LNHDA and CDR2 SQIVND (reference sequence). CDR3 sequence reads: CASSIYSGSAVF. The DNA for the CDR3 is TGTGCCAGTAGTATATACAGCGGGAGTGCAGTCTTC.

This clone showed up just a few times. As DNA, the CDR3 is TGTGCCAGTAGTGTATCAGGGGTCGGAAATTCACCCCTCCACTTT. This translates into CASSVSGVGNSPLHF. The V call is TRBV19, the J call TRBJ1-6; a weak D match, TRBD1 (6 bases). Deletions cut 5 bases from V and 7 bases from J, with 15 bases between. The CDR3 consists of 15 residues. Germline V gene data show CDR1 as LNHDA and CDR2 as SQIVND (reference sequence).

J is TRBJ1-1 and V is TRBV9, with D uncertain. From germline, CDR1 is SGDLS and CDR2 YYNGEE. The CDR3 is 16 residues long. The V and J ends lost 1 base and 0 bases respectively, with 13 bases between them. CDR3 region: CASSVKPGSLNTEAFF. As DNA, the CDR3 is TGTGCCAGCAGCGTAAAACCGGGATCCCTGAACACTGAAGCTTTCTTT.

This clone was recorded only once. The rearrangement links TRBV18 to TRBJ2-1; D gene unclear. CDR1 and CDR2 from the germline V gene are KGHSH and LQKENI. The CDR3 sequence is 14 residues long. V shed 4 bases and J shed 5 bases, with 12 bases lying between them. The CDR3, as DNA: TGTGCCAGCTCACTCACCACGACTGACAATGAGCAGTTCTTC. It encodes CASSLTTTDNEQFF.

V is TRBV15 and J is TRBJ2-1; the D call may be TRBD1 or TRBD2 (5 bases each). Germline V gene lookup returns CDR1 LNHNV and CDR2 YYDKDF (reference sequence). V was shortened by 5 bases and J by 6 bases, with 11 bases between the two germline ends. The CDR3 loop spans 13 amino acids. DNA for the CDR3: TGTGCCACCAGCGGGGGACGACCCAATGAGCAGTTCTTC. Translation gives CATSGGRPNEQFF. The variable domain in full, with the rest retrieved from reference TRBV15 and TRBJ2-1, is DAMVIQNPRYQVTQFGKPVTLSCSQTLNHNVMYWYQQKSSQAPKLLFHYYDKDFNNEADTPDNFQSRRPNTSFCFLDIRSPGLGDTAMYLCATSGGRPNEQFFGPGTRLTVL.

The chain combines TRBV7-9 with TRBJ2-3, with a weak D call TRBD2 (6 bases). This CDR3 contains 14 residues. Trimming pared 1 base from V and 5 bases from J, leaving 10 bases between. CDR1 is SEHNR, CDR2 FQNEAQ, per germline (reference sequence). The CDR3 spells CASSLVLAGDTQYF. Here the CDR3 DNA reads TGTGCCAGCAGCTTAGTACTAGCAGGAGATACGCAGTATTTT.

The rearrangement uses TRBV5-6 and TRBJ1-5; D unclear. Germline V CDR1 and CDR2: SGHDT, YYEEEE. V was trimmed by 3 bases and J by 7 bases, leaving 8 bases between them. The CDR3 runs 12 residues. CDR3 loop: CASSSVGQPQHF. The CDR3 coding sequence is TGTGCCAGCAGCTCGGTCGGACAGCCCCAGCATTTT.

The chain employs TRBV7-6 and TRBJ2-1; 9 nucleotides agree with TRBD2. Trimming took 0 bases from V and 4 from J; bases not matched to a gene: 4. In germline, CDR1 is SGHVS, CDR2 FNYEAQ. The CDR3 length is 16 residues. CDR3 DNA: TGTGCCAGCAGCTTAGCGGCAGCGGGGGGATACAATGAGCAGTTCTTC. As protein: CASSLAAAGGYNEQFF.

V gene TRBV4-1 combines with J gene TRBJ2-7, with D possibly TRBD1 on 6 matching bases. With 2 bases removed from V and 3 bases from J, the gap between germline ends came to 11 bases. The CDR3 is 14 residues long. Germline V gene data show CDR1 as MGHRA and CDR2 as YSYEKL. In nucleotides, the CDR3 is TGCGCCAGCAGCCAACTCACAGGGATCTACGAGCAGTACTTC. This encodes CASSQLTGIYEQYF.

This clone is a singleton in its sample. The gene calls are TRBV5-1 and TRBJ2-7; weak D call: TRBD1 (6 bases). The CDR3 is made up of 15 amino acids. With 4 bases removed from V and 1 base from J, the gap between germline ends came to 15 bases. Germline V gene data show CDR1 as SGHRS and CDR2 as YFSETQ. The CDR3 DNA is TGCGCCAGCAGCCCGGGACACCGTGATTCCTACGAGCAGTACTTC. Translating gives CASSPGHRDSYEQYF.

The V call is TRBV7-3, the J call TRBJ1-2; TRBD1 might be the D (5 bases). V lost 5 bases and J lost 2, with 15 bases in between. CDR1 and CDR2 (germline): SGHTA, FQGTGA. The CDR3 has 15 residues. CDR3 protein: CASSTGTERNYGYTF. As DNA, the CDR3 is TGTGCCAGCAGCACCGGGACGGAACGAAACTATGGCTACACCTTC.

The gene calls are TRBV5-4 and TRBJ2-3; no clear D. The V end lost 4 bases, the J end lost 2 bases, and 5 bases lay between the germline ends. This CDR3 is 12 amino acids long. Germline lookup yields CDR1 SGHNT and CDR2 YYREEE (reference sequence). The CDR3 sequence: CASSLITDTQYF. The CDR3 coding sequence is TGTGCCAGCAGCCTAATCACAGATACGCAGTATTTT.

The CDR3 DNA reads TGTGCCAGCACCAAAACCCTAGAGGTAGAGACCCAGTACTTC. Encoded protein: CASTKTLEVETQYF. The genes are TRBV6-5 and TRBJ2-5; no reliable D call. CDR3 length: 14 residues. V lost 7 bases and J lost 4, with 16 bases in between. Germline V CDR1 and CDR2: MNHEY, SVGAGI.